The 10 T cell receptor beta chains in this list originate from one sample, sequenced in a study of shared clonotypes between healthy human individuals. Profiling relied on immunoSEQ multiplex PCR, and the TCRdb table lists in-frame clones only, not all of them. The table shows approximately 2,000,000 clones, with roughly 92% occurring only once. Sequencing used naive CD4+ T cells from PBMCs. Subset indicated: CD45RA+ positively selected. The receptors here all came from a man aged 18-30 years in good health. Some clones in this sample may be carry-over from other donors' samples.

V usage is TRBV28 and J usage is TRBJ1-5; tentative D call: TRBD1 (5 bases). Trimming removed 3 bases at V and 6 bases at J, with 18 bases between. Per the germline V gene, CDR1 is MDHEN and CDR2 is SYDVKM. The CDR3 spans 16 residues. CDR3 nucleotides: TGTGCCAGCAGTTTGGGTAGACGAGGGGTAGGTCAGCCCCAGCATTTT. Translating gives CASSLGRRGVGQPQHF.

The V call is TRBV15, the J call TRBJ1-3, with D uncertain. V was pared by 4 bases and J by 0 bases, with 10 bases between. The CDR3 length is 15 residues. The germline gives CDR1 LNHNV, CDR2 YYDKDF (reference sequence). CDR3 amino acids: CATSTRKGSGNTIYF. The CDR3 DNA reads TGTGCCACCAGCACTCGGAAAGGCTCTGGAAACACCATATATTTT.

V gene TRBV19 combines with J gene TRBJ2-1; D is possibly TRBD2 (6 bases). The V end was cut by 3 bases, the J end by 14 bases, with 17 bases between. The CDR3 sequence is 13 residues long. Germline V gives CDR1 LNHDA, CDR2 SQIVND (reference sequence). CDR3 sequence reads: CASSIRAGTFEFF. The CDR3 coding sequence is TGTGCCAGTAGTATCCGGGCGGGAACTTTTGAGTTCTTC.

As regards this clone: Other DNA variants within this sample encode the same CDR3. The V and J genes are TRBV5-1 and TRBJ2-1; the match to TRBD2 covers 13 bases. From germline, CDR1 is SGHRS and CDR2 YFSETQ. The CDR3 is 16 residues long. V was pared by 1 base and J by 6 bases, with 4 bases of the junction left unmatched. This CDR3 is CASSLLGTSGTNEQFF. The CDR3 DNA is TGCGCCAGCAGCTTGTTGGGGACTAGCGGGACCAATGAGCAGTTCTTC.

The CDR3 region is CASSVGTEKQPQHF. The CDR3 DNA reads as TGTGCCAGCAGTGTTGGGACAGAAAAGCAGCCCCAGCATTTT. This sequence joins TRBV6-1 and TRBJ1-5, with TRBD1 identical over 7 bases. Germline lookup yields CDR1 MNHNS and CDR2 SASEGT. This CDR3 has 14 amino acids. V was pared by 4 bases and J by 7 bases, with 7 bases of the junction left unmatched.

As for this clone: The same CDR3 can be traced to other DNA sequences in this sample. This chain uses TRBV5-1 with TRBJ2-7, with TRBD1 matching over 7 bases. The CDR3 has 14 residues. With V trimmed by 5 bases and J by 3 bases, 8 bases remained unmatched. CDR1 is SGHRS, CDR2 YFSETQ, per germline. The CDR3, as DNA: TGCGCCAGCAGTACCGGGACAGTCGTCTACGAGCAGTACTTC. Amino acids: CASSTGTVVYEQYF.

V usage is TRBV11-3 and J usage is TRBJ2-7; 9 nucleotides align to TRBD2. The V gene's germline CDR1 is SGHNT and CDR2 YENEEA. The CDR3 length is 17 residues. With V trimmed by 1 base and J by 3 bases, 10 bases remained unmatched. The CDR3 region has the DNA TGTGCCAGCAGCTTAGTGTGGCGGGAGGGCGCAGACTACGAGCAGTACTTC. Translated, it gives CASSLVWREGADYEQYF.

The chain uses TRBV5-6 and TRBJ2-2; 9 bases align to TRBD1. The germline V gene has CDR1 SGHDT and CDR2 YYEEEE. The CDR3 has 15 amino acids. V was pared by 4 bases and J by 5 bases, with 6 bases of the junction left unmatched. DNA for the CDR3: TGTGCCAGCAGCCCAGGGACAGGGTGGACCGGGGAGCTGTTTTTT. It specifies CASSPGTGWTGELFF.

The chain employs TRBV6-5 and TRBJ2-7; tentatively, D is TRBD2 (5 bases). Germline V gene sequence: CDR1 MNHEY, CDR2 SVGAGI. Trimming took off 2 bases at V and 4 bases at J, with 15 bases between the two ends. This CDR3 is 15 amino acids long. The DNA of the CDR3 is TGTGCCAGCAGTTACAAACGGGGATCGGGTTACGAGCAGTACTTC. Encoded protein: CASSYKRGSGYEQYF.

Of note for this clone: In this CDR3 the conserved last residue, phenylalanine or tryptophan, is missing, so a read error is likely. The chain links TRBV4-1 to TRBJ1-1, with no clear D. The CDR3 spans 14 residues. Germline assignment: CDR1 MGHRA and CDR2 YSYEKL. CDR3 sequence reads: CASSFRRGNTEAFL. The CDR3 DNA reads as TGTGCCAGCAGCTTTCGACGGGGGAACACTGAAGCTTTCCTT.